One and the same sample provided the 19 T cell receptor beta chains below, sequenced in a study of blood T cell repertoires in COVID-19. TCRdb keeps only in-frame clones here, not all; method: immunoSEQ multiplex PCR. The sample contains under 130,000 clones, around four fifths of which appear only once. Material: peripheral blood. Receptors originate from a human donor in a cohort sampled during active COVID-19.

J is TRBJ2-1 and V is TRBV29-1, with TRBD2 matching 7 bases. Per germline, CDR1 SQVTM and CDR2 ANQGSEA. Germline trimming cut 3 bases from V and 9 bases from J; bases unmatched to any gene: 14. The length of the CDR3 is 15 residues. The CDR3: CSVDRWGGSGGEQFF. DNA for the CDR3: TGCAGCGTTGATAGGTGGGGAGGGTCGGGGGGTGAGCAGTTCTTC.

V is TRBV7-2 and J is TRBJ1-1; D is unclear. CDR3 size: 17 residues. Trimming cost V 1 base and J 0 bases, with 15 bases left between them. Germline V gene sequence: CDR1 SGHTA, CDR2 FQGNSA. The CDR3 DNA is TGTGCCAGCAGCTTAGGTGGCGGGAAGATCATGAACACTGAAGCTTTCTTT. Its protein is CASSLGGGKIMNTEAFF.

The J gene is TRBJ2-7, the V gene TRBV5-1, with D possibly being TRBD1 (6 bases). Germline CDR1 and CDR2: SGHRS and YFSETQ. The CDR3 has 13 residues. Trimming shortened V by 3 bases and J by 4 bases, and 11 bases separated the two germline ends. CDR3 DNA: TGCGCCAGCAGCTCCACTCAGGGGTACGAGCAGTACTTC. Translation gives CASSSTQGYEQYF.

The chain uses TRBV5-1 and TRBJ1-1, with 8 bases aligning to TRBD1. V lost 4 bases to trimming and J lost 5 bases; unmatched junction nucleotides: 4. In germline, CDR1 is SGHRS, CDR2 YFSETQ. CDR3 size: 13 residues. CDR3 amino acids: CASSLGQETEAFF. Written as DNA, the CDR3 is TGCGCCAGCAGCCTGGGACAGGAGACTGAAGCTTTCTTT.

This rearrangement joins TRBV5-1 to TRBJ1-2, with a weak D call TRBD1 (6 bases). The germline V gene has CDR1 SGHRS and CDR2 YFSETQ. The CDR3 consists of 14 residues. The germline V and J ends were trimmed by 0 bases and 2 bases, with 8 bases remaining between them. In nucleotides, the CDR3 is TGCGCCAGCAGCTTGGAAGGACAGAACTATGGCTACACCTTC. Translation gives CASSLEGQNYGYTF.

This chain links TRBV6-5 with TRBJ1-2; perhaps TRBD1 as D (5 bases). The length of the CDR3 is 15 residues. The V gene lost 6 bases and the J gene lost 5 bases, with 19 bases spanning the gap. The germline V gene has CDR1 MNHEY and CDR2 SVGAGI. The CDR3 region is CASSDWTPGGYGYTF. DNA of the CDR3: TGTGCCAGCAGCGACTGGACACCCGGTGGTTATGGCTACACCTTC.

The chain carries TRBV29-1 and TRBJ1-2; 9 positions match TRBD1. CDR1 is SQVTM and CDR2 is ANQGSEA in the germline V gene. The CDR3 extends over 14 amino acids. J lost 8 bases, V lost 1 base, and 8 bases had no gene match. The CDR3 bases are TGCAGCGTTGAAGGGGGGACAGGGAGTTACGGCTACACCTTC. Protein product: CSVEGGTGSYGYTF.

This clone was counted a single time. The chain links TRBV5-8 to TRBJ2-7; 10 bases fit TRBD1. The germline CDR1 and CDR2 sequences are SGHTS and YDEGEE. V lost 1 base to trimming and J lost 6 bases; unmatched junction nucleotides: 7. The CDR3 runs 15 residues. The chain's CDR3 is CASSLSGTGASEQYF. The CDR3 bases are TGTGCCAGCAGCTTGAGCGGGACAGGGGCATCCGAGCAGTACTTC.

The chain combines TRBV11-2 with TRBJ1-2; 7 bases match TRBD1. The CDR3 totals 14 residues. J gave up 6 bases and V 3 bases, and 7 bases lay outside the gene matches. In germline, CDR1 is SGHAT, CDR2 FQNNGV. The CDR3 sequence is CASSFSRDSNGYTF. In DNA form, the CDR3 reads TGTGCCAGCAGCTTTTCGCGGGACAGTAATGGCTACACCTTC.

The CDR3: CASSKGGQGIYEQYF. In nucleotides, the CDR3 is TGTGCCAGCAGCAAAGGGGGACAGGGTATCTACGAGCAGTACTTC. The V and J genes are TRBV21-1 and TRBJ2-7; TRBD1 was called by the table and not checked on the DNA. TRBV21-1 is listed as a pseudogene. This CDR3 contains 15 residues.

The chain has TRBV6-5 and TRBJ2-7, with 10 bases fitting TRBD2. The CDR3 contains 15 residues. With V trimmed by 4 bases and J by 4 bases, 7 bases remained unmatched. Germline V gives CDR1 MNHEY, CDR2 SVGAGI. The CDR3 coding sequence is TGTGCCAGCAGTTCCGCGGGACTAGCGACTTACGAGCAGTACTTC. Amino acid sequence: CASSSAGLATYEQYF.

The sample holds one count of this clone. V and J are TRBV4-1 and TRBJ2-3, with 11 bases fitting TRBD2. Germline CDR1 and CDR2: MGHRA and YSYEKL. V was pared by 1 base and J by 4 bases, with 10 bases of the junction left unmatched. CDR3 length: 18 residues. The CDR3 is CASSQGSLAGGRADTQYF. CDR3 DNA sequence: TGCGCCAGCAGCCAAGGGAGCCTAGCGGGGGGCAGGGCAGATACGCAGTATTTT.

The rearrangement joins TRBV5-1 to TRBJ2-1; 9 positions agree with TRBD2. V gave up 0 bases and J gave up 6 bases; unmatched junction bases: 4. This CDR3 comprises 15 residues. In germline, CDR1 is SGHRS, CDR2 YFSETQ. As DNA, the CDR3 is TGCGCCAGCAGCTTGGGAGCGGGGGGCCTCAATGAGCAGTTCTTC. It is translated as CASSLGAGGLNEQFF. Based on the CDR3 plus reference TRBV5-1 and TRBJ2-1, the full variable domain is KAGVTQTPRYLIKTRGQQVTLSCSPISGHRSVSWYQQTPGQGLQFLFEYFSETQRNKGNFPGRFSGRQFSNSRSEMNVSTLELGDSALYLCASSLGAGGLNEQFFGPGTRLTVL.

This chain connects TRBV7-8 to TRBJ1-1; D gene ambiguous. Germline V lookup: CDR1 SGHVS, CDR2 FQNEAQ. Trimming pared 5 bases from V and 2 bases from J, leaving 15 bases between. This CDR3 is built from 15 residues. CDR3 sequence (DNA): TGTGCCAGCAGCCGCCCCCAAGGAGGAAACACTGAAGCTTTCTTT. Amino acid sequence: CASSRPQGGNTEAFF.

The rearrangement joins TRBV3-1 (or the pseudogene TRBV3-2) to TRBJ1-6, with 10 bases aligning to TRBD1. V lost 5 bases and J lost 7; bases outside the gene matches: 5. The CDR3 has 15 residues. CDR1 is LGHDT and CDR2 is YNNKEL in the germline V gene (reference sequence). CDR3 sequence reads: CASSEATGGNSPLHF. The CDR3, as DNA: TGTGCCAGCAGCGAGGCGACAGGGGGCAATTCACCCCTCCACTTT.

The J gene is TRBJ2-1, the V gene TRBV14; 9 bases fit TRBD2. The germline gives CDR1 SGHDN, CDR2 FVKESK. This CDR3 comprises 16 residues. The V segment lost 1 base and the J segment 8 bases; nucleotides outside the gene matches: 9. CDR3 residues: CASSQVAGGPLYEQFF. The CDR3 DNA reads TGTGCCAGCAGCCAAGTGGCGGGGGGGCCTTTGTATGAGCAGTTCTTC.

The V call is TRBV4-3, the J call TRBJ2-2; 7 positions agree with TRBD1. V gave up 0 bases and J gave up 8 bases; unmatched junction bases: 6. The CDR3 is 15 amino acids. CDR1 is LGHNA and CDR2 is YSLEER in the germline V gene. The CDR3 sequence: CASSQESYRGGELFF. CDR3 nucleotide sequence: TGCGCCAGCAGCCAAGAATCATACAGGGGAGGGGAGCTGTTTTTT.

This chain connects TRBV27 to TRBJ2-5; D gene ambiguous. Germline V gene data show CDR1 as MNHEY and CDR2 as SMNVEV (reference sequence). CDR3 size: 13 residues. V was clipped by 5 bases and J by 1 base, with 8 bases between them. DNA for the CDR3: TGTGCCAGCAGTCCGCGGATCCAAGAGACCCAGTACTTC. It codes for CASSPRIQETQYF.

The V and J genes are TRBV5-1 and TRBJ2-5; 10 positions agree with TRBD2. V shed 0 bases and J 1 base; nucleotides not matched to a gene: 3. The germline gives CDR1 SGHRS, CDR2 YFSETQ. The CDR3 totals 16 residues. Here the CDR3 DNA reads TGCGCCAGCAGCTTGGGTAGGACTAGCGGCCAAGAGACCCAGTACTTC. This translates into CASSLGRTSGQETQYF.